The sequence of this T cell receptor beta chain was determined in a study of post-analysis software for immune sequencing data. cDNA libraries of TCR beta carried unique molecular identifiers. TCRdb re-called the PCR reads with MiXCR, one entry per CDR3 protein. The table shows about 200,000 distinct CDR3 sequences, with 25% to 30% occurring only once. As concerns this clonotype: Its antigen remains unknown.

This CDR3 has 15 residues. Trimming took 1 base from V and 5 from J, leaving 11 bases between them. Per germline, CDR1 SNHLY and CDR2 FYNNEI. Study conclusions and caveats: A handful of TRBV segments were more frequent in patients than controls; TRBV5-6, TRBV5-1 and TRBV20-1 belonged to this group.

This chain joins TRBV2 and TRBJ2-2; D perhaps matches TRBD1 (5 bases). This clonotype originated in a girl aged 2-17 years with multiple sclerosis. What was sequenced was blood. CDR3 DNA: TGTGCCAGCAGTGAAGAGGGGCTTCGGACCGGGGAGCTGTTTTTT. Translated: CASSEEGLRTGELFF. The complete variable domain, with remaining parts taken from reference TRBV2 and TRBJ2-2, reads EPEVTQTPSHQVTQMGQEVILRCVPISNHLYFYWYRQILGQKVEFLVSFYNNEISEKSEIFDDQFSVERPDGSNFTLKIRSTKLEDSAMYFCASSEEGLRTGELFFGEGSRLTVL.